The 21 T cell receptor beta chains below were found in one sample sequenced in a study of shared clonotypes between healthy human individuals. It was CD45RO-negative cells, positively selected for CCR7, that made up naive CD8 cells, with terminally differentiated effector memory CD45RA+ cells excluded. Some clones are missing from TCRdb's copy, which holds only in-frame ones; the method was immunoSEQ multiplex PCR. The sample has around 2,000,000 clones, about 95% seen once. The source material was naive CD8+ T cells sorted from blood. The receptors stem from a man aged 18 to 35 in good health.

The J gene is TRBJ2-1, the V gene TRBV10-1, with TRBD2 as a possible D gene (5 bases). Germline lookup yields CDR1 WNHNN and CDR2 SYGVQD (reference sequence). This CDR3 spans 14 amino acids. Trimming took 0 bases from V and 5 from J, leaving 8 bases between them. CDR3 nucleotide sequence: TGCGCCAGCAGTGAGTCTAGCGAAGACAATGAGCAGTTCTTC. It translates to CASSESSEDNEQFF.

This chain joins TRBV7-6 and TRBJ2-5, with TRBD2 matching over 9 bases. The J segment lost 0 bases and the V segment lost 2 bases, leaving 4 bases of the junction unmatched. This CDR3 comprises 16 residues. Germline CDR1 reads SGHVS; CDR2 reads FNYEAQ. CDR3 sequence: CASSLHLAGNQETQYF. In DNA, the CDR3 is TGTGCCAGCAGCTTACATCTAGCGGGGAACCAAGAGACCCAGTACTTC.

This chain links TRBV27 with TRBJ1-1, with a weak D call TRBD1 (5 bases). V lost 2 bases to trimming and J lost 7 bases, with 11 bases between them. CDR3 size: 13 residues. The V gene's germline CDR1 is MNHEY and CDR2 SMNVEV (reference sequence). CDR3 protein: CASSLIRDDEAFF. In nucleotides, the CDR3 is TGTGCCAGCAGTTTAATCCGGGACGATGAAGCTTTCTTT.

V and J are TRBV7-9 and TRBJ1-2, with no clear D. The CDR3 consists of 14 residues. Looked up from germline, CDR1 is SEHNR and CDR2 is FQNEAQ (reference sequence). Deletions cut 2 bases from V and 2 bases from J, with 9 bases between. As DNA, the CDR3 is TGTGCCAGCAGCTTACATGCGGGGAACTATGGCTACACCTTC. Translated, it gives CASSLHAGNYGYTF.

The V gene is TRBV27, the J gene TRBJ2-3; 12 bases line up with TRBD2. Looked up from germline, CDR1 is MNHEY and CDR2 is SMNVEV (reference sequence). CDR3 length: 18 residues. The trim removed 3 bases at V and 1 base at J, leaving 8 bases unmatched. CDR3 region: CASSLLTSGGPGTDTQYF. CDR3 bases: TGTGCCAGCAGTTTGTTGACTAGCGGGGGCCCCGGCACAGATACGCAGTATTTT.

CDR3 residues: CASSRGQGAGYEQYF. The CDR3 nucleotides read TGTGCCAGTAGTAGGGGACAGGGGGCCGGCTACGAGCAGTACTTC. The rearrangement uses TRBV19 and TRBJ2-7; the match to TRBD1 covers 12 bases. The CDR3 is 15 amino acids. V lost 4 bases and J lost 3; bases outside the gene matches: 4. Germline values: CDR1 LNHDA, CDR2 SQIVND (reference sequence).

The rearrangement joins TRBV10-1 to TRBJ2-7; no reliable D call. Germline V CDR1 and CDR2: WNHNN, SYGVQD (reference sequence). Trimming removed 3 bases from V and 7 bases from J, with 10 bases in between. This CDR3 region has 12 residues. This chain's CDR3 is CASSDPFEEQYF. The CDR3 nucleotides read TGCGCCAGCAGTGATCCATTTGAGGAGCAGTACTTC.

This chain links TRBV6-4 with TRBJ2-7; no definite D call. The CDR3 contains 16 residues. V was pared by 2 bases and J by 0 bases, with 14 bases between. CDR1 is MRHNA, CDR2 SNTAGT, per germline. The CDR3 loop reads CASSDEQHPFSYEQYF. CDR3 bases: TGTGCCAGCAGTGACGAGCAGCACCCTTTCTCCTACGAGCAGTACTTC.

The gene calls are TRBV27 and TRBJ2-7; 10 nucleotides line up with TRBD2. Per the germline V gene, CDR1 is MNHEY and CDR2 is SMNVEV (reference sequence). This CDR3 spans 14 amino acids. The V segment lost 3 bases and the J segment 4 bases; nucleotides outside the gene matches: 3. CDR3 nucleotide sequence: TGTGCCAGCAGTTTCAAGCGGGAGGGGTACGAGCAGTACTTC. Residues: CASSFKREGYEQYF.

Concerning this clone itself: A much larger clone lies a single base off, so this may be a read error. No conserved phenylalanine or tryptophan is present at the end of the CDR3, so a read error is the likely explanation. The CDR3 spells CAWGTENQPQHS. CDR3 sequence (DNA): TGTGCCTGGGGAACGGAGAATCAGCCCCAGCATTCT. The chain carries TRBV30 and TRBJ1-5; D gene ambiguous. Germline V lookup: CDR1 GTSNPN, CDR2 SVGIG (reference sequence). The CDR3 sequence is 12 residues long. Deletions cut 5 bases from V and 4 bases from J, with 9 bases between.

This chain's CDR3 is CASSSGQYNQPQHF. The DNA of the CDR3 is TGTGCCAGCAGTTCGGGACAGTACAATCAGCCCCAGCATTTT. The rearrangement links TRBV6-5 to TRBJ1-5; 7 bases fit TRBD1. The junction had 3 bases not matched to a gene; V was cut back by 4 bases and J by 3 bases. The CDR3 extends over 14 amino acids. Germline CDR1 MNHEY, CDR2 SVGAGI.

V and J are TRBV4-1 and TRBJ2-2, with a possible D match to TRBD1 (5 bases). V lost 3 bases and J 4 bases, leaving 18 bases between the germline ends. This CDR3 region has 17 residues. CDR1 is MGHRA, CDR2 YSYEKL, per germline. The DNA of the CDR3 is TGCGCCAGCAGCCACCCATCTTCCCCTGGGGCCACCGGGGAGCTGTTTTTT. Amino acid sequence: CASSHPSSPGATGELFF.

The V and J genes are TRBV7-6 and TRBJ2-2; TRBD2 matches at 11 bases. From germline, CDR1 is SGHVS and CDR2 FNYEAQ. Trimming removed 0 bases from V and 6 bases from J; junction bases left unmatched: 6. This CDR3 contains 17 residues. CDR3 nucleotides: TGTGCCAGCAGCTTAGCCGCTAGCGGGGGGAGTTCCGGGGAGCTGTTTTTT. The encoded protein is CASSLAASGGSSGELFF.

The rearrangement uses TRBV5-1 and TRBJ1-3, with TRBD1 matching 7 bases. V lost 0 bases and J lost 0; bases outside the gene matches: 3. Per germline, CDR1 SGHRS and CDR2 YFSETQ. The CDR3 length is 16 residues. CDR3 DNA sequence: TGCGCCAGCAGCTTGGACGGGACAGACTCTGGAAACACCATATATTTT. Translating gives CASSLDGTDSGNTIYF.

This chain connects TRBV9 to TRBJ1-1; D is possibly TRBD1 (6 bases). Germline V CDR1 and CDR2: SGDLS, YYNGEE. V was pared by 0 bases and J by 12 bases, with 18 bases between. This CDR3 has 14 residues. CDR3 nucleotides: TGTGCCAGCAGCGTAGAAGGATCGGGGGGCGTGACTTTCTTT. Its translation is CASSVEGSGGVTFF.

V gene TRBV13 combines with J gene TRBJ1-2; 7 bases agree with TRBD1. The CDR3 spans 15 residues. Germline V gene lookup returns CDR1 PRHDT and CDR2 FYEKMQ (reference sequence). The V and J ends lost 0 bases and 2 bases, in that order; junction bases with no gene match: 3. CDR3: CASSLGAGGNYGYTF. The CDR3 nucleotides are TGTGCCAGCAGCTTAGGAGCAGGGGGAAACTATGGCTACACCTTC.

Of note for this clone: The same CDR3 also results from other DNA sequences found in this sample. The chain has TRBV6-5 and TRBJ2-1; possibly TRBD1 for D (6 bases). CDR1 and CDR2 (germline): MNHEY, SVGAGI. The ends were cut back, 4 bases at V and 7 bases at J, with 8 bases in the middle. The CDR3 sequence is 12 residues long. The DNA of the CDR3 is TGTGCCAGCAGTTTTACAGGGAATGAGCAGTTCTTC. It yields the protein CASSFTGNEQFF.

The genes are TRBV30 and TRBJ1-6; 8 bases match TRBD1. The CDR3 covers 15 residues. Germline V CDR1 and CDR2: GTSNPN, SVGIG (reference sequence). V lost 2 bases and J lost 9; bases outside the gene matches: 9. The CDR3 sequence: CAWSTGTGGFSPLHF. The DNA for the CDR3 is TGTGCCTGGAGTACCGGGACAGGTGGATTTTCACCCCTCCACTTT.

The gene calls are TRBV11-2 and TRBJ1-5, with 7 bases lining up with TRBD1. The germline gives CDR1 SGHAT, CDR2 FQNNGV. This CDR3 comprises 13 residues. The V and J ends lost 5 bases and 6 bases, in that order; junction bases with no gene match: 4. The CDR3 is CASSPTGFQPQHF. CDR3 nucleotide sequence: TGTGCCAGCAGCCCGACAGGGTTTCAGCCCCAGCATTTT. Variable domain in full (rest from reference TRBV11-2 and TRBJ1-5): EAGVAQSPRYKIIEKRQSVAFWCNPISGHATLYWYQQILGQGPKLLIQFQNNGVVDDSQLPKDRFSAERLKGVDSTLKIQPAKLEDSAVYLCASSPTGFQPQHFGDGTRLSIL.

With regard to this clone: The sample has other DNA sequences that encode this CDR3 too. The chain employs TRBV30 and TRBJ2-1; D is unclear. Germline lookup yields CDR1 GTSNPN and CDR2 SVGIG (reference sequence). The CDR3 spans 11 residues. Trimming cost V 3 bases and J 6 bases, with 6 bases left between them. CDR3 coding DNA: TGTGCCTGGAGCCGAGGCAATGAGCAGTTCTTC. Translation gives CAWSRGNEQFF.

This clone was counted a few times. This chain links TRBV27 with TRBJ1-2; D remains unclear. The V gene's germline CDR1 is MNHEY and CDR2 SMNVEV (reference sequence). Deletions cut 5 bases from V and 5 bases from J, with 15 bases between. This CDR3 region has 14 residues. The CDR3 protein is CASSPNSPQYGYTF. As DNA, the CDR3 is TGTGCCAGCAGTCCGAACAGTCCTCAATATGGCTACACCTTC.